Shown below are 8 T cell receptor beta chains from a single sample sequenced in a study of T cells after yellow fever vaccination (dated by TCRdb to the late 2010s). The label giving this sample's treatment or condition can be read as: live attenuated yellow fever vaccine strain. The library was produced with 5' RACE. Sequencing used an Illumina HiSeq 2500. TCRdb reanalyzed the raw reads on its own, using fastp at Q25 for trimming and MiXCR for clone calling, and kept in-frame beta chains. Entries that share a CDR3 protein sequence are merged under the most common genes and DNA. Within this sample are roughly 250,000 distinct CDR3 sequences, with 13% of them counted one time only. The ten most abundant clones make up 0.5% to 0.6% of the sample. The sequencing used CD4+ T cells sorted from PBMCs, collected 45 days after the yellow fever booster vaccination. These receptor sequences come from a young man who received the YFV17D yellow fever vaccine.

This clonotype has a handful of counts. The rearrangement uses TRBV28 and TRBJ2-7, with a weak D call TRBD1 (6 bases). This CDR3 contains 13 residues. The germline V gene has CDR1 MDHEN and CDR2 SYDVKM. The germline V and J ends were trimmed by 5 bases and 2 bases, with 10 bases remaining between them. In DNA form, the CDR3 reads TGTGCCAGCAGTATAACAGGGCCCTACGAGCAGTACTTC. Protein product: CASSITGPYEQYF.

The V gene is TRBV4-2, the J gene TRBJ2-3; no firm D call. This CDR3 has 16 amino acids. CDR1 is LGHNA and CDR2 is YNFKEQ in the germline V gene. The ends were cut back, 1 base at V and 1 base at J, with 12 bases in the middle. CDR3 amino acids: CASSQGPVVGTDTQYF. DNA for the CDR3: TGTGCCAGCAGCCAAGGACCGGTTGTCGGCACAGATACGCAGTATTTT.

The chain has TRBV18 and TRBJ2-7; TRBD1 aligns across 9 bases. The CDR3 sequence is 15 residues long. Germline V lookup: CDR1 KGHSH, CDR2 LQKENI. After removal of 6 bases from V and 5 bases from J, the junction contained 11 bases not matched to a gene. The CDR3 protein is CASSPQQGASNEQYF. Here the CDR3 DNA reads TGTGCCAGCTCGCCCCAACAGGGGGCGTCTAACGAGCAGTACTTC.

In this sample, this clonotype turned up a few times. This chain connects TRBV3-1 to TRBJ2-1; D is possibly TRBD1 (6 bases). Germline CDR1 LGHDT, CDR2 YNNKEL (reference sequence). The V gene lost 6 bases and the J gene lost 8 bases, with 14 bases spanning the gap. The CDR3 is 13 amino acids. CDR3 in amino acids: CASRANRVHEQFF. The CDR3 region has the DNA TGTGCCAGCAGAGCGAACAGGGTTCATGAGCAGTTCTTC.

This clonotype came up once. This sequence may be a read error, since a much larger clone differs from it by one base. This sequence joins TRBV28 and TRBJ2-3; 7 nucleotides align to TRBD2. From germline, CDR1 is MDHEN and CDR2 SYDVKM. The V segment lost 4 bases and the J segment 7 bases; nucleotides outside the gene matches: 11. The CDR3 has 15 residues. The CDR3 loop is CASSSGAAGPHTQYF. The DNA for the CDR3 is TGTGCCAGCAGTTCCGGTGCAGCGGGGCCGCATACGCAGTATTTT.

J is TRBJ2-5 and V is TRBV7-2; TRBD1 aligns across 8 bases. The CDR3 sequence is 14 residues long. V gave up 4 bases and J gave up 2 bases; unmatched junction bases: 3. Germline assignment: CDR1 SGHTA and CDR2 FQGNSA. The CDR3 here is CASSSNRGQETQYF. The CDR3 nucleotides are TGTGCCAGCAGCTCTAACAGGGGGCAAGAGACCCAGTACTTC. The whole variable domain, remainder taken from reference TRBV7-2 and TRBJ2-5, is GAGVSQSPSNKVTEKGKDVELRCDPISGHTALYWYRQSLGQGLEFLIYFQGNSAPDKSGLPSDRFSAERTGGSVSTLTIQRTQQEDSAVYLCASSSNRGQETQYFGPGTRLLVL.

The chain has TRBV12-3 or TRBV12-4 and TRBJ1-5; the D gene is possibly TRBD1 (5 bases). The CDR3 covers 13 residues. The V end lost 3 bases, the J end lost 4 bases, and 7 bases lay between the germline ends. DNA for the CDR3: TGTGCCAGCAGTTTGACAGAAAATCAGCCCCAGCATTTT. It codes for CASSLTENQPQHF.

This clonotype was observed a few times. The chain has TRBV5-1 and TRBJ1-1; a possible D gene is TRBD1 (6 bases). Between the trimmed V and J ends, which lost 4 bases and 4 bases, there was a span of 8 bases. The CDR3 has 12 residues. Germline CDR1 SGHRS, CDR2 YFSETQ. CDR3 bases: TGCGCCAGCAGCGTGACAGGCACTGAAGCTTTCTTT. Amino acid sequence: CASSVTGTEAFF.